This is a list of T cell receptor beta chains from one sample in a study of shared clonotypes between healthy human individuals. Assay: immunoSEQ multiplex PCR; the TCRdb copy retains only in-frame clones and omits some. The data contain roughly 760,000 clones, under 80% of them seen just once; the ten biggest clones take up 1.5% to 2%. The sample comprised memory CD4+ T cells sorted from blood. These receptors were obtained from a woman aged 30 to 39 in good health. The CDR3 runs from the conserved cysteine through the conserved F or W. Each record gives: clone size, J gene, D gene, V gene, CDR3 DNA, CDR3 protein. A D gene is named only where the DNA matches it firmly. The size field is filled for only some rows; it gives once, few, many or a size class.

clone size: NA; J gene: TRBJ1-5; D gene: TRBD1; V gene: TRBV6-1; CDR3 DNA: TGTGCCAGCAGTGGCCTCGGACAGGGCCGTCAGCCCCAGCATTTT; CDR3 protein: CASSGLGQGRQPQHF
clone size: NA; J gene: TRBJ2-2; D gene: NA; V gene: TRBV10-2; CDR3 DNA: TGCGCCAGCAGTGAGTCGGGACTTCCTAACACCGGGGAGCTGTTTTTT; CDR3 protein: CASSESGLPNTGELFF
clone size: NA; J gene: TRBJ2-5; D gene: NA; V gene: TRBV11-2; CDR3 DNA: TGTGCCAGCAGCTTTGGCGACCAAGAGACCCAGTACTTC; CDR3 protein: CASSFGDQETQYF
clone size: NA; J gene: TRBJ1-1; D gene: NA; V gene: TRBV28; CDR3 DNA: TGTGCCAGCAGCCCAGTGGAGAAAACGAACACTGAAGCTTTCTTT; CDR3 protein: CASSPVEKTNTEAFF
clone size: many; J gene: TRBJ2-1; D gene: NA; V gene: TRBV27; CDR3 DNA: TGTGCCAGCAGTTGGGGGGACTCCTACAATGAGCAGTTCTTC; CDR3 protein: CASSWGDSYNEQFF
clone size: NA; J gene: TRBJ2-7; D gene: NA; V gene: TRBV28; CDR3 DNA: TGTGCCAGCACGGTCTCAGGGCACCAGTACTTC; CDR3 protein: CASTVSGHQYF
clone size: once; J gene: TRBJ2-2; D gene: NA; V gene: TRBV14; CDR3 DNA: TGTGCCAGCAGACGGGACTTGAACACCGGGGAGCTGTTTTTT; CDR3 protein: CASRRDLNTGELFF
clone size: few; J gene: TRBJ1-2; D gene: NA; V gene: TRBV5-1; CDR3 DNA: TGCGCCAGCAGCCCCCAAGGGGGTGGCTACACCTTC; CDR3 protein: CASSPQGGGYTF
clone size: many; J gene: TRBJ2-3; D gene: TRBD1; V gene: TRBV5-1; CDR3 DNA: TGCGCCAGCAGCCAAACAGGGGGCCCTACGACAGATACGCAGTATTTT; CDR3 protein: CASSQTGGPTTDTQYF
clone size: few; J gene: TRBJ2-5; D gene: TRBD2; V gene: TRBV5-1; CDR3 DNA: TGCGCCAGCAGACCCGGGACTAGCGGCAATACCCAGTACTTC; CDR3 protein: CASRPGTSGNTQYF
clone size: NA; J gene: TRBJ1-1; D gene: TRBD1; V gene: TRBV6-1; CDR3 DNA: TGTGCCAGCTTGGGACAGGCGAACACTGAAGCTTTCTTT; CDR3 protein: CASLGQANTEAFF
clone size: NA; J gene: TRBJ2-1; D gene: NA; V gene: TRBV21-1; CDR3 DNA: TGTGCCAGCAGCCAAGAGGTGGGAAGCGGGAGGGGTAATGAGCAGTTCTTC; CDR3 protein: CASSQEVGSGRGNEQFF
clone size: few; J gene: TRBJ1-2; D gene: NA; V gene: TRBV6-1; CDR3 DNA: TGTGCCAGCACTCCCGTTGAGTATGGCTACACCTTC; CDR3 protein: CASTPVEYGYTF
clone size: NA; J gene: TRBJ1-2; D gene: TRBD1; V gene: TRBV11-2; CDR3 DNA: TGTGCCAGCAGCTTCTCGACAGGGCTTAACTATGGCTACACCTTC; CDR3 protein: CASSFSTGLNYGYTF
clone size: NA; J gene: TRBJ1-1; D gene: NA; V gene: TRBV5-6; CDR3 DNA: TGTGCCAGCAGCTCTCACCCCCTGGAGGTCTCTGAAGCTTTCTTT; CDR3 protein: CASSSHPLEVSEAFF
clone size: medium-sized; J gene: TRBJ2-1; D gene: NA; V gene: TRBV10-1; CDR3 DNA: TGCGCCAGCAGTGAGGCTACAGGGCGGAATGAGCAGTTCTTC; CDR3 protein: CASSEATGRNEQFF
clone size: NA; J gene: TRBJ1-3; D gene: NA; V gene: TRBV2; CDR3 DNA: TGTGCCAGCAAAAGAGAGTTCACCATATATTTT; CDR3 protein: CASKREFTIYF
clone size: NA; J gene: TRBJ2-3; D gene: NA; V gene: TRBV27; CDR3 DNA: TGTGCCAGCAGCACGAATCGAGCGCGCGATACGCAGTATTTT; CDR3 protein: CASSTNRARDTQYF
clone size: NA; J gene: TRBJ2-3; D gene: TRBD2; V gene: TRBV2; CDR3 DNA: TGTGCCAGCAGAGGGACTAGCGAGGGAGATACGCAGTATTTT; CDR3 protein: CASRGTSEGDTQYF
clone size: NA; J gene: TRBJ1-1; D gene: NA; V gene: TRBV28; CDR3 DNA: TGTGCCAGCAGCAAATTTACAGTGAACACTGAAGCTTTCTTT; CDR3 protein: CASSKFTVNTEAFF
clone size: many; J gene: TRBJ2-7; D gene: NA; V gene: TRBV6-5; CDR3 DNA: TGTGCCAGCAGTTACACCCATTCGGTAACCTACGAGCAGTACTTC; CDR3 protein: CASSYTHSVTYEQYF
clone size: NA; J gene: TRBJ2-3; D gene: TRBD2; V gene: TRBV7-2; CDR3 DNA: TGTGCCAGCAGCTTAGGACCACTAGCGGGAGGAGATACGCAGTATTTT; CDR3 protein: CASSLGPLAGGDTQYF
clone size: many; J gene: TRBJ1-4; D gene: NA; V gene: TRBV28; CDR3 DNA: TGTGCCAGCGCTCTCGGACAGCCTAATGAAAAACTGTTTTTT; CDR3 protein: CASALGQPNEKLFF
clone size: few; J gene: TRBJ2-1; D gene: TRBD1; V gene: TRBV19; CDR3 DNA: TGTGCCAGTAGCCCGGGACAGGAGGGTGAGCAGTTCTTC; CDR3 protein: CASSPGQEGEQFF
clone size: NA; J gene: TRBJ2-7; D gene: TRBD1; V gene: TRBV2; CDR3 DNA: TGTGCCAGCACGGACAGGGGGCGCGAGCAGTACTTC; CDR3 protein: CASTDRGREQYF
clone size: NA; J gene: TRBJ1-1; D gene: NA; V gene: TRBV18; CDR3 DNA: TGTGCCAGCTCACCTCGACTGGGGCAGGGCACTGAAGCTTTCTTT; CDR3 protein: CASSPRLGQGTEAFF
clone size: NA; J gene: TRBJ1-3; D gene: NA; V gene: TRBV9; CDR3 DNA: TGTGCCAGCAGCGTCGGGGATTATGGAAACACCATATATTTT; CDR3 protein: CASSVGDYGNTIYF
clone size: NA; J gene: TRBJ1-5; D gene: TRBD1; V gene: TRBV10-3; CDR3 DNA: TGTGCCATCAGGCCGACAGGGGACAATCAGCCCCAGCATTTT; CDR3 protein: CAIRPTGDNQPQHF
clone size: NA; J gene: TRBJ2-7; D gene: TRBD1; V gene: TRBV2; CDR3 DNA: TGTGCCACTACAGGACAGGAAGATAGCGAGCAGTACTTC; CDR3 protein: CATTGQEDSEQYF
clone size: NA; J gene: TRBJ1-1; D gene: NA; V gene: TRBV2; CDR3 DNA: TGTGCCAGCAGGGGCGAATTGAACACTGAAGCTTTCTTT; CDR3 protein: CASRGELNTEAFF
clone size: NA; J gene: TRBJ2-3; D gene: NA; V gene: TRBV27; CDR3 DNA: TGTGCCAGCAGTTTATACACCACTAGCACAGATACGCAGTATTTT; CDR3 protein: CASSLYTTSTDTQYF
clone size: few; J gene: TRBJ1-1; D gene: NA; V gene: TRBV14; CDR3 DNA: TGTGCCAGCAGCCAGGGGCAGGGGAACACTGAAGCTTTCTTT; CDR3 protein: CASSQGQGNTEAFF
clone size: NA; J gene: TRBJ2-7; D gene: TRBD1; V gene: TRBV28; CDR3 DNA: TGTGCCAGCAGTTCCGGACAGGGGCTTCAGTACTTC; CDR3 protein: CASSSGQGLQYF
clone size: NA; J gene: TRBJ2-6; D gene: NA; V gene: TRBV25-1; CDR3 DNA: TGTGCCAGCAGTGAACGGAGCTCCAAGGCCTCTGGGGCCAACGTCCTGACTTTC; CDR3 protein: CASSERSSKASGANVLTF
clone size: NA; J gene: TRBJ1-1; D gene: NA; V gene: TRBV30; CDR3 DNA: TGTGCCTGGAGTGTACAGAGACGGAAAGCTTTCTTT; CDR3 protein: CAWSVQRRKAFF
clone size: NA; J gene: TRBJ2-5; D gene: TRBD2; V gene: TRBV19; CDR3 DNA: TGTGCCAGTAGTATAAGGGCGGGAGAAGAGACCCAGTACTTC; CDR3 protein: CASSIRAGEETQYF
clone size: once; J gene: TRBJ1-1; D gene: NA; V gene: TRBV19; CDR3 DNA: TGTGCCAGTAGTATAGGAACAGGAGGATTCACTGAAGCTTTCTTT; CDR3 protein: CASSIGTGGFTEAFF
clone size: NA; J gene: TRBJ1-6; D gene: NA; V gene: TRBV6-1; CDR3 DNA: TGTGCCAGCAGTTTACAGGGATACAATTCACCCCTCCACTTT; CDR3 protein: CASSLQGYNSPLHF
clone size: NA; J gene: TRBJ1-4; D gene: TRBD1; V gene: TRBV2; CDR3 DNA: TGTGCCAGCACTGAATCAGGACAGGGCCACGAAAAACTGTTTTTT; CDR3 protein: CASTESGQGHEKLFF
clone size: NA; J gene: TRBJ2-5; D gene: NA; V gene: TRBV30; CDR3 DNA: TGTGCCTGGAGTGTACGGTCAGGAGAGACCCAGTACTTC; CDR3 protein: CAWSVRSGETQYF
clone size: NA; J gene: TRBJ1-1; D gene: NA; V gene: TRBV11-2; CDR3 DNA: TGTGCCAGCAGCTCTGAACTGAACACTGAAGCTTTCTTT; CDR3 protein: CASSSELNTEAFF
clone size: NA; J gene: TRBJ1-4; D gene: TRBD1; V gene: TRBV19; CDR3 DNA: TGTGCCAGTAGTAGGCTGACAGGGATTCAGGGTGAAAAACTGTTTTTT; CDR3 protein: CASSRLTGIQGEKLFF
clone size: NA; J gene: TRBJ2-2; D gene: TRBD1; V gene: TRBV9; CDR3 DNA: TGTGCCAGCAGCGCCAGGGACAGAACTCAAGCCGGGGAGCTGTTTTTT; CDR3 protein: CASSARDRTQAGELFF
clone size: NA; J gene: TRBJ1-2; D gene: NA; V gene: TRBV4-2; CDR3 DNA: TGTGCCAGCAGCCAAGATTCAGGGAGGAGCTACACCTTC; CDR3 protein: CASSQDSGRSYTF
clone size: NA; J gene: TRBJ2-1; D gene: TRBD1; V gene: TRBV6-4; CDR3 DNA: TGTGCCAGCAGTGACGGGGACAGGCGCTACAATGAGCAGTTCTTC; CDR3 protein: CASSDGDRRYNEQFF
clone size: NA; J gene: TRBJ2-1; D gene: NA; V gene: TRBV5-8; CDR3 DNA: TGTGCCAGCAGCTTCTGGACTAAGAAATACAATGAGCAGTTCTTC; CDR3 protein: CASSFWTKKYNEQFF
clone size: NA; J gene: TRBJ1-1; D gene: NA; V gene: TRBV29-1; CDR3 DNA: TGCAGCGCGCAACAGGTGGGGGGCGGAACTGAAGCTTTCTTT; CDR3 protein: CSAQQVGGGTEAFF
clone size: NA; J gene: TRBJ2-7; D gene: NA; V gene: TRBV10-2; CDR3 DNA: TGCGCCAGCAGGACTAGTGGGATGTACGAGCAGTACTTC; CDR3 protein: CASRTSGMYEQYF
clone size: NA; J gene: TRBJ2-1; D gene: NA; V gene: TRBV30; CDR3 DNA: TGTGCCTGGAGTCTTGGCGGGACTTACAATGAGCAGTTCTTC; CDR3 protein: CAWSLGGTYNEQFF